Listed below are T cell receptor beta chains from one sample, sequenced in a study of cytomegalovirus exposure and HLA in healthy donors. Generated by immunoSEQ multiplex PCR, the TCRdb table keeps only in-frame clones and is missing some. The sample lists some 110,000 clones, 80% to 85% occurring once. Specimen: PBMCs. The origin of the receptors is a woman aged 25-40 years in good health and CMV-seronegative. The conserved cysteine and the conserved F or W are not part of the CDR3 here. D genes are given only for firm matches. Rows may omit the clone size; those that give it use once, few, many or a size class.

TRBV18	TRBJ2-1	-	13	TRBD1	ASSPGQGVYNEQF
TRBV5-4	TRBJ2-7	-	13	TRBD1	ASSSRTGTANEQY
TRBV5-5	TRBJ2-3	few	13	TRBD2	ASSTLAGGTDTQY
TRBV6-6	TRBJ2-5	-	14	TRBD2	ASSYTSGGAGETQY
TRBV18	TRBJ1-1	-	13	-	ASSPPPAGGTEAF
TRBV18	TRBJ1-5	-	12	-	ASSPRDSNQPQH
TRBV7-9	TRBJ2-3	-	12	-	ASSLGGPTDTQY
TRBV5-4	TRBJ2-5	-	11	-	ASSPSRQETQY
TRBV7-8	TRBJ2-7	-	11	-	ASSVTETYEQY
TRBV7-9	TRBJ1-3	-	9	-	SSSLVETAH
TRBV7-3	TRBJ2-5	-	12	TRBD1	ASSFLDRKETQY
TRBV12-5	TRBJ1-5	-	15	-	ASGLAKTGYLNQPQH
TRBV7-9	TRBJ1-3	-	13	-	ASSLAQPSGNTIY
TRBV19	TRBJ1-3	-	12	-	ASSNNLLVNTIY
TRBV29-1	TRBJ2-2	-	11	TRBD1	SADRANTGELF
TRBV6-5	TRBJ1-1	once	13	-	ASSYNRAGGTEAF
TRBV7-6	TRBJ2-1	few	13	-	ASSSQLSSYNEQF